Listed below are T cell receptor beta chains from one sample, sequenced in a study of OX40 agonist ivuxolimab in advanced cancers. The method was immunoSEQ multiplex PCR; TCRdb's version includes in-frame clones alone and lacks a portion of them. The sample yields under 40,000 clones, about 89% seen once. Sequenced material: CD4+ or CD8+ T cells sorted from blood, taken in a trial of the OX40 agonist ivuxolimab. Every receptor here comes from an adult with an advanced solid tumor such as melanoma, head and neck, liver or kidney cancer. Both conserved end residues are part of each CDR3. The order of the fields is D gene, J gene, clone size, V gene, CDR3 length, CDR3 DNA, CDR3 protein. The D gene is left open where the match is weak. Clone size is stated in some rows and not others, as once, few, many or a class when expanded.

D: NA
J: TRBJ1-1
size: NA
V: TRBV9
length: 14
DNA: TGTGCCAGCAGCACCGGGGGGGCAGGGGCTGAAGCTTTCTTT
CDR3: CASSTGGAGAEAFF

D: NA
J: TRBJ2-7
size: once
V: TRBV28
length: 15
DNA: TGTGCCAGCAGTTTACCCACAGGGAACTCCTACGAGCAGTACTTC
CDR3: CASSLPTGNSYEQYF

D: NA
J: TRBJ1-5
size: NA
V: TRBV6-6
length: 14
DNA: TGTGCCAGCAGTCCGCTACAGGGAGGTCAGCCCCAGCATTTT
CDR3: CASSPLQGGQPQHF

D: TRBD2
J: TRBJ2-2
size: NA
V: TRBV29-1
length: 17
DNA: TGCAGCGTTGAGGTTAGCGGGGGGGCCTGGAACACCGGGGAGCTGTTTTTT
CDR3: CSVEVSGGAWNTGELFF

D: TRBD2
J: TRBJ2-1
size: NA
V: TRBV6-4
length: 16
DNA: TGTGCCAGCAGTGACTCGGGGACTAGCGGGTACAATGAGCAGTTCTTC
CDR3: CASSDSGTSGYNEQFF

D: NA
J: TRBJ2-3
size: NA
V: TRBV6-5
length: 15
DNA: TGTGCCAGCAGATGGGGGGGGGCCAGCACAGATACGCAGTATTTT
CDR3: CASRWGGASTDTQYF

D: NA
J: TRBJ2-1
size: NA
V: TRBV7-9
length: 14
DNA: TGTGCCAGCAGTTCCCTCGCCATACGTGATGAGCAGTTCTTC
CDR3: CASSSLAIRDEQFF

D: TRBD1
J: TRBJ2-1
size: NA
V: TRBV27
length: 16
DNA: TGTGCCAGCAGTTCATTGGACAGGGGCCTCCGCAATGAGCAGTTCTTC
CDR3: CASSSLDRGLRNEQFF

D: NA
J: TRBJ1-1
size: NA
V: TRBV28
length: 15
DNA: TGTGCCAGCAGTTTGGGGAGGGTTATGAACACTGAAGCTTTCTTT
CDR3: CASSLGRVMNTEAFF

D: NA
J: TRBJ1-4
size: NA
V: TRBV27
length: 15
DNA: TGTGCCAGCAGATTGTCACCGGCAACTAATGAAAAACTGTTTTTT
CDR3: CASRLSPATNEKLFF

D: TRBD2
J: TRBJ2-3
size: NA
V: TRBV9
length: 18
DNA: TGTGCCAGCAGCGTAGCTTACCTAGCGGGAGGTCTATCAGATACGCAGTATTTT
CDR3: CASSVAYLAGGLSDTQYF

D: NA
J: TRBJ1-2
size: NA
V: TRBV7-9
length: 14
DNA: TGTGCCAGCAGCCCTCCAGGGGAGTATTATGGCTACACCTTC
CDR3: CASSPPGEYYGYTF

D: NA
J: TRBJ1-2
size: NA
V: TRBV7-3
length: 13
DNA: TGTGCCAGCAGCTTCGGGGGGAACTATGGCTACACCTTC
CDR3: CASSFGGNYGYTF

D: TRBD2
J: TRBJ2-3
size: NA
V: TRBV9
length: 16
DNA: TGTGCCAGCAGCGTAAACTCCCAGCGGGGGGATGATACGCAGTATTTT
CDR3: CASSVNSQRGDDTQYF

D: NA
J: TRBJ2-1
size: NA
V: TRBV7-2
length: 14
DNA: TGTGCCAGCAGCCCGCCACCACTAGTGAATGAGCAGTTCTTC
CDR3: CASSPPPLVNEQFF